This passage covers 20 T cell receptor beta chains from one sample sequenced in a study of PD-1 blockade in classical Hodgkin lymphoma (dated by TCRdb to the early 2020s). Libraries were constructed by the immunoSEQ multiplex PCR assay. TCRdb retrieved this table from immuneACCESS and kept in-frame rearrangements only. Not all clones are present; in checked studies, unresolved V genes account for under half, and no reason is known for the remainder. The sample profile shows about 85,000 clones; over 90% of them were found once. Of the sample, roughly 3% falls within the top ten clones. Reading the label with the study, this specimen's time point is: cycle 2 day 1 (C2D1) of nivolumab. All trial patients had relapsed after autologous stem cell transplantation, with cohorts A, B and C differing in prior brentuximab vedotin exposure. Here the sequenced sample was peripheral blood mononuclear cells (PBMCs), taken before the second cycle of nivolumab. These receptors originate from a human donor with classical Hodgkin lymphoma.

The rearrangement links TRBV2 to TRBJ2-4; no clear D gene. V was cut by 6 bases and J by 0 bases, with 12 bases left in between. CDR1 and CDR2 from the germline V gene are SNHLY and FYNNEI. The CDR3 contains 15 residues. This CDR3 reads CASRLELGAKNIQYF. The CDR3 region has the DNA TGTGCCAGCAGGTTAGAGCTTGGAGCCAAAAACATTCAGTACTTC. Combining the CDR3 with reference TRBV2 and TRBJ2-4 gives the whole variable domain EPEVTQTPSHQVTQMGQEVILRCVPISNHLYFYWYRQILGQKVEFLVSFYNNEISEKSEIFDDQFSVERPDGSNFTLKIRSTKLEDSAMYFCASRLELGAKNIQYFGAGTRLSVL.

The chain carries TRBV21-1 and TRBJ1-1; TRBD1, the table's D call, lacks a check against the DNA. TRBV21-1 is designated a pseudogene. This CDR3 comprises 13 residues. CDR3 DNA sequence: TGTGCCAGCAGAGGGACAGGAGGTTTCCGGGCTTTCTTT. It codes for CASRGTGGFRAFF.

This rearrangement joins TRBV5-1 to TRBJ2-6; either TRBD1 or TRBD2 may supply D (5 bases each). This CDR3 has 19 residues. The V end was cut by 4 bases, the J end by 2 bases, with 22 bases between. The germline V gene encodes CDR1 SGHRS and CDR2 YFSETQ. The CDR3 DNA reads TGCGCCAGCAGCACCTCAGGGACCCCCCGCCACACTGGGGCCAACGTCCTGACTTTC. Amino acid sequence: CASSTSGTPRHTGANVLTF.

This chain joins TRBV4-2 and TRBJ2-7, with TRBD1 matching 8 bases. V gave up 1 base and J gave up 3 bases; unmatched junction bases: 11. CDR3 size: 17 residues. In germline, CDR1 is LGHNA, CDR2 YNFKEQ. The CDR3 region is CASSQVSGGRRSYEQYF. Here the CDR3 DNA reads TGTGCCAGCAGCCAAGTCTCAGGGGGCAGAAGGAGCTACGAGCAGTACTTC.

The genes are TRBV15 and TRBJ2-1, with D tentatively TRBD2 (5 bases). Per the germline V gene, CDR1 is LNHNV and CDR2 is YYDKDF (reference sequence). Trimming pared 3 bases from V and 5 bases from J, leaving 20 bases between. The CDR3 spans 17 residues. CDR3 sequence reads: CATSSGFGRVGNNEQFF. The CDR3 bases are TGTGCCACCAGCAGTGGGTTTGGCCGCGTCGGGAACAATGAGCAGTTCTTC.

The CDR3 sequence is CASNTGYAEKLFF. For the CDR3, the DNA is TGCGCCAGTAACACAGGGTATGCTGAAAAACTGTTTTTT. V usage is TRBV5-1 and J usage is TRBJ1-4; D is perhaps TRBD1 (6 bases). The germline gives CDR1 SGHRS, CDR2 YFSETQ. V was trimmed by 8 bases and J by 7 bases, leaving 15 bases between them. This CDR3 region has 13 residues.

The chain uses TRBV9 and TRBJ1-2; D is unclear. Looked up from germline, CDR1 is SGDLS and CDR2 is YYNGEE. This CDR3 contains 14 residues. Trimming cost V 0 bases and J 0 bases, with 6 bases left between them. Here the CDR3 reads CASSVGPTNYGYTF. The CDR3 nucleotides are TGTGCCAGCAGCGTAGGACCAACTAACTATGGCTACACCTTC.

The chain employs TRBV10-1 and TRBJ2-1; D gene uncertain. The CDR3 extends over 17 amino acids. V lost 0 bases to trimming and J lost 0 bases, with 12 bases between them. Germline V lookup: CDR1 WNHNN, CDR2 SYGVQD (reference sequence). CDR3 amino acids: CASSESGDPSSYNEQFF. CDR3 bases: TGCGCCAGCAGTGAGTCGGGCGATCCGAGCTCCTACAATGAGCAGTTCTTC.

J is TRBJ2-1 and V is TRBV11-1, with TRBD2 as a possible D gene (6 bases). The germline V gene encodes CDR1 SGHAT and CDR2 FQDESV (reference sequence). This CDR3 has 19 residues. Trimming took off 4 bases at V and 7 bases at J, with 29 bases between the two ends. CDR3: CASSSTTPSAQVGRNEQFF. In nucleotides, the CDR3 is TGTGCCAGCAGCTCCACGACGCCATCCGCCCAAGTGGGGAGGAATGAGCAGTTCTTC. The whole variable domain, remainder taken from reference TRBV11-1 and TRBJ2-1, is EAEVAQSPRYKITEKSQAVAFWCDPISGHATLYWYRQILGQGPELLVQFQDESVVDDSQLPKDRFSAERLKGVDSTLKIQPAELGDSAMYLCASSSTTPSAQVGRNEQFFGPGTRLTVL.

The table lists this clone with a count of one. The CDR3 DNA is TGTGCCAGCAGCGCCCCGGGACAGGGGGTCACTGAAGCTTTCTTT. Protein sequence: CASSAPGQGVTEAFF. The chain carries TRBV9 and TRBJ1-1, with TRBD1 matching over 11 bases. The germline V gene encodes CDR1 SGDLS and CDR2 YYNGEE. This CDR3 region has 15 residues. Trimming removed 3 bases from V and 4 bases from J; junction bases left unmatched: 5.

V usage is TRBV28 and J usage is TRBJ2-1; 9 nucleotides match TRBD2. The CDR3 runs 12 residues. Germline V CDR1 and CDR2: MDHEN, SYDVKM. Unmatched junction bases numbered 3, after V lost 5 bases and J lost 10 bases. CDR3 DNA: TGTGCCAGCAGTACCCTAGCGGGGGAGCAGTTCTTC. This encodes CASSTLAGEQFF. Drawing the rest from reference TRBV28 and TRBJ2-1, the complete variable domain is DVKVTQSSRYLVKRTGEKVFLECVQDMDHENMFWYRQDPGLGLRLIYFSYDVKMKEKGDIPEGYSVSREKKERFSLILESASTNQTSMYLCASSTLAGEQFFGPGTRLTVL.

The CDR3: CASSRGTGGRQPQHF. The CDR3 region has the DNA TGTGCCAGCAGCCGCGGGACAGGGGGAAGGCAGCCCCAGCATTTT. V is TRBV6-5 and J is TRBJ1-5, with TRBD1 identical over 11 bases. J gave up 7 bases and V 6 bases, and 8 bases lay outside the gene matches. The CDR3 length is 15 residues. Germline assignment: CDR1 MNHEY and CDR2 SVGAGI.

The chain joins TRBV19 to TRBJ2-1, with TRBD2 matching over 7 bases. The germline CDR1 and CDR2 sequences are LNHDA and SQIVND (reference sequence). The V gene end was trimmed by 7 bases and the J gene end by 1 base; junction bases not matched to a gene: 4. This CDR3 has 14 residues. DNA of the CDR3: TGTGCCAGTACCGCAGCGGGATCCTACAATGAGCAGTTCTTC. Its protein is CASTAAGSYNEQFF.

The V and J genes are TRBV6-5 and TRBJ1-2, with 7 nucleotides matching TRBD1. The CDR3 consists of 15 residues. Germline lookup yields CDR1 MNHEY and CDR2 SVGAGI. V was pared by 6 bases and J by 4 bases, with 11 bases of the junction left unmatched. DNA for the CDR3: TGTGCCAGCAGGGATACGACAGGGATCACCTATGGCTACACCTTC. This sequence encodes CASRDTTGITYGYTF.

The CDR3 region has the DNA TGTGCCAGCAGTCGGACTAGCTCTTACAATGAGCAGTTCTTC. Translation: CASSRTSSYNEQFF. The V call is TRBV6-1, the J call TRBJ2-1; TRBD2 matches 8 bases. The V gene end was trimmed by 5 bases and the J gene end by 4 bases; junction bases not matched to a gene: 4. The CDR3 sequence is 14 residues long. CDR1 MNHNS and CDR2 SASEGT come from the germline V gene.

V and J are TRBV7-9 and TRBJ2-2; 7 bases are a match to TRBD2. V shed 3 bases and J 3 bases; nucleotides not matched to a gene: 4. The CDR3 is 15 residues long. The germline CDR1 and CDR2 sequences are SEHNR and FQNEAQ (reference sequence). The DNA for the CDR3 is TGTGCCAGCAGCTTCCGTAGCGGGTACACCGGGGAGCTGTTTTTT. Translated: CASSFRSGYTGELFF.

The chain has TRBV7-3 and TRBJ2-3; D is undetermined. CDR1 and CDR2 (germline): SGHTA, FQGTGA. Trimming took 3 bases from V and 1 from J, leaving 8 bases between them. This CDR3 comprises 14 residues. CDR3 coding DNA: TGTGCCAGCAGCTTGGGCAAGGGCACAGATACGCAGTATTTT. As protein: CASSLGKGTDTQYF.

In its sample, this clone was seen once. The V and J genes are TRBV4-1 and TRBJ1-4, with 10 bases aligning to TRBD1. The V gene's germline CDR1 is MGHRA and CDR2 YSYEKL. This CDR3 has 15 amino acids. The J segment lost 7 bases and the V segment lost 7 bases, leaving 9 bases of the junction unmatched. The CDR3 spells CASTRQGAVGEKLFF. As DNA, the CDR3 is TGCGCCAGCACTCGACAGGGGGCCGTAGGTGAAAAACTGTTTTTT.

The chain couples TRBV30 to TRBJ2-7; D possibly corresponds to TRBD2 (5 bases). The V and J ends lost 2 bases and 3 bases respectively, with 8 bases between them. CDR3 length equals 12 residues. Germline loops: CDR1 GTSNPN, CDR2 SVGIG (reference sequence). The CDR3 loop is CAWSPGGYEQYF. CDR3 nucleotide sequence: TGTGCCTGGAGTCCAGGAGGCTACGAGCAGTACTTC.

This chain connects TRBV7-9 to TRBJ1-2; D possibly corresponds to TRBD1 (5 bases). The CDR3 sequence is 12 residues long. Looked up from germline, CDR1 is SEHNR and CDR2 is FQNEAQ (reference sequence). Between the trimmed V and J ends, which lost 5 bases and 5 bases, there was a span of 9 bases. The CDR3 region has the DNA TGTGCCAGCAGCGTGGAGGGGTATGGCTACACCTTC. Translated: CASSVEGYGYTF.